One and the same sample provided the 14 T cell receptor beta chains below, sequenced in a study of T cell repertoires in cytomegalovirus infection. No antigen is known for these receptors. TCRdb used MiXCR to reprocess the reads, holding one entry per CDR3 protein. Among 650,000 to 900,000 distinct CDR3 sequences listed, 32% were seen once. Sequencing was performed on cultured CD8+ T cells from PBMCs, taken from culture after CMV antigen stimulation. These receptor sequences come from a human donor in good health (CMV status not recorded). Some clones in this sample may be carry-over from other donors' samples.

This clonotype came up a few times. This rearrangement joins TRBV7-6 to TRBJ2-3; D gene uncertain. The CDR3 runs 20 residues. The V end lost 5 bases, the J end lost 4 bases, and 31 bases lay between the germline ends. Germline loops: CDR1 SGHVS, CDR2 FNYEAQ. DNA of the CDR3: TGTGCCAGCAGCGTCCGGTATGGAAGCGCCACAGCCGGGTTGTCAGATACGCAGTATTTT. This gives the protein CASSVRYGSATAGLSDTQYF.

CDR3 DNA: TGTGCCAGCAGTTTACACAACAGGGGGGAGCAGTACGTC. Encoded protein: CASSLHNRGEQYV. The chain employs TRBV27 and TRBJ2-7, with 8 bases identical to TRBD1. This CDR3 region has 13 residues. Per the germline V gene, CDR1 is MNHEY and CDR2 is SMNVEV (reference sequence). J gave up 7 bases and V 2 bases, and 4 bases lay outside the gene matches.

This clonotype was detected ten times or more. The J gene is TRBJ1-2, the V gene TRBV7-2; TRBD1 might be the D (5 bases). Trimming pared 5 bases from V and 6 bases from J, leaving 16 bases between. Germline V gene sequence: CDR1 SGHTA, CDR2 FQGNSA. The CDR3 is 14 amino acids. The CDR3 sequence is CASSPPWTRDGYTF. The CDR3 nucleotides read TGTGCCAGCAGCCCGCCTTGGACCAGGGATGGCTACACCTTC. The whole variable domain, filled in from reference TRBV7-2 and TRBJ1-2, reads GAGVSQSPSNKVTEKGKDVELRCDPISGHTALYWYRQSLGQGLEFLIYFQGNSAPDKSGLPSDRFSAERTGGSVSTLTIQRTQQEDSAVYLCASSPPWTRDGYTFGSGTRLTVV.

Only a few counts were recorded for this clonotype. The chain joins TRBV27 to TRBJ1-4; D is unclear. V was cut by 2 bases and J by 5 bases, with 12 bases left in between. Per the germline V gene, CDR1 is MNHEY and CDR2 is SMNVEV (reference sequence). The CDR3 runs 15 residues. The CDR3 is CASSLNGRTNEKLFF. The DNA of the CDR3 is TGTGCCAGCAGTTTAAATGGGAGGACGAATGAAAAACTGTTTTTT.

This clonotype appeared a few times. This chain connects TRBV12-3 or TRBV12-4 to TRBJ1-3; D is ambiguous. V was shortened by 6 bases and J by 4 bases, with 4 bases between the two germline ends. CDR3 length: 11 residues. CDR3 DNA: TGTGCCAGCAGGATGGGAAACACCATATATTTT. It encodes CASRMGNTIYF.

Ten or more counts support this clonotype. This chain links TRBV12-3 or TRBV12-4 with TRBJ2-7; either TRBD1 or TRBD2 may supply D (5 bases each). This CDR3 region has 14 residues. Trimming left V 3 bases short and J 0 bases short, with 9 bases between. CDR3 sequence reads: CASSFPGTSYEQYF. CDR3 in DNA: TGTGCCAGCAGTTTCCCCGGGACCTCCTACGAGCAGTACTTC.

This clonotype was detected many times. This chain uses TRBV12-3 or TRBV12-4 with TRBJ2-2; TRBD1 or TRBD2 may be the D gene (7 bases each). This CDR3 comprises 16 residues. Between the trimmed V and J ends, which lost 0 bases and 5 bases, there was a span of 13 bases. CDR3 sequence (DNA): TGTGCCAGCAGTTTAGCGTCAGGGGGGGAGACCGGGGAGCTGTTTTTT. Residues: CASSLASGGETGELFF.

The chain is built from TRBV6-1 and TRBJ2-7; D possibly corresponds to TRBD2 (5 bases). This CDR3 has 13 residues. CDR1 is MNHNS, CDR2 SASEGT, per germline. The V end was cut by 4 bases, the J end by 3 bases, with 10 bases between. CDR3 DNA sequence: TGTGCCAGCAGTGCGAGAGCGGTCTACGAGCAGTACTTC. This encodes CASSARAVYEQYF.

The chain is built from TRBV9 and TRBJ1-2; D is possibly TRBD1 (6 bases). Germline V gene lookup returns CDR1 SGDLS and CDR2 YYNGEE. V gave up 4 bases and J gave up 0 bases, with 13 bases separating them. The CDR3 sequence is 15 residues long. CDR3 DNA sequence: TGTGCCAGCAGCCTCCGGGACATACCTAACTATGGCTACACCTTC. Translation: CASSLRDIPNYGYTF.

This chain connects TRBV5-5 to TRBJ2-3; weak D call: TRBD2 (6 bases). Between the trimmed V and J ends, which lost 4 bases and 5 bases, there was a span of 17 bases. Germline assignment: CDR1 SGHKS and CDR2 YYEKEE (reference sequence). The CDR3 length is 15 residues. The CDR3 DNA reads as TGTGCCAGCAGCCCCAGCGGGCCCCGCATAGATACGCAGTATTTT. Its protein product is CASSPSGPRIDTQYF.

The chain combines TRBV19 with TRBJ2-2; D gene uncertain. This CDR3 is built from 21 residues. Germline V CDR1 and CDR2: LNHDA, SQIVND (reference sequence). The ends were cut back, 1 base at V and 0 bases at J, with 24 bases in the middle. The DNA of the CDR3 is TGTGCCAGTAGTATAGGTTACAAGCCGCGTCCCCGGACGACGAACACCGGGGAGCTGTTTTTT. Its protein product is CASSIGYKPRPRTTNTGELFF.

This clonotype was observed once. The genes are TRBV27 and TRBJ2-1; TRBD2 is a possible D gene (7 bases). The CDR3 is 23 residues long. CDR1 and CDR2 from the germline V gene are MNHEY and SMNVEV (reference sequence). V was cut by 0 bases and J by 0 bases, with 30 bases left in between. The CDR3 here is CASSLSVGEDRGGARSSYNEQFF. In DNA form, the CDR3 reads TGTGCCAGCAGTTTATCGGTGGGAGAAGATAGGGGGGGGGCCCGGAGCTCCTACAATGAGCAGTTCTTC.

CDR3 sequence reads: CASSRYFGGGGSTDTQYF. In DNA, the CDR3 is TGCGCCAGCAGCCGATATTTCGGGGGGGGGGGAAGCACAGATACGCAGTATTTT. This chain uses TRBV4-3 with TRBJ2-3, with TRBD2 matching over 8 bases. The CDR3 has 18 residues. V shed 4 bases, J shed 0 bases, and the junction held 12 bases outside the gene matches. Germline CDR1 is LGHNA and CDR2 is YSLEER.

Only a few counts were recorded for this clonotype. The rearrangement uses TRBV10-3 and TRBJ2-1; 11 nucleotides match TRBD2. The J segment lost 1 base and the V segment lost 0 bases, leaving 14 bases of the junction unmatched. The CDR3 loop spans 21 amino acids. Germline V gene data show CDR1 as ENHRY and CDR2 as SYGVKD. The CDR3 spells CAISESTSGAFVLQSYNEQFF. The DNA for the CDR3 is TGTGCCATCAGTGAGTCGACTAGCGGGGCTTTTGTTCTTCAGTCCTACAATGAGCAGTTCTTC.